Reported below is one T cell receptor (beta chain). Between the trimmed V and J ends, which lost 6 bases and 1 base, there was a span of 9 bases. The CDR3 is 13 amino acids. Per the germline V gene, CDR1 is SGHRS and CDR2 is YFSETQ. The protocol was immunoSEQ multiplex PCR, while the TCRdb copy is restricted to in-frame clones and leaves out a portion. Among fewer than 700,000 clones listed, approximately 87% were seen once. This sample is drawn from a study of shared T cell receptors in the human thymus. Another study also made use of these data, one on human thymus T cells. That study adds: Resections were taken during corrective heart surgery, and the thymus tissue came from these. The authors found apparently biased V and J gene usage in thymic and blood repertoires. Related reports documented highly overlapping thymic repertoires among unrelated individuals.

This receptor was taken from a boy under two years old with a congenital heart defect. Sequencing was carried out using thymocytes. V usage is TRBV5-1 and J usage is TRBJ2-3, with a possible D match to TRBD2 (6 bases). CDR3 protein: CASNGGGTDTQYF. In nucleotides, the CDR3 is TGCGCCAGCAACGGCGGGGGCACAGATACGCAGTATTTT. Drawing the rest from reference TRBV5-1 and TRBJ2-3, the complete variable domain is KAGVTQTPRYLIKTRGQQVTLSCSPISGHRSVSWYQQTPGQGLQFLFEYFSETQRNKGNFPGRFSGRQFSNSRSEMNVSTLELGDSALYLCASNGGGTDTQYFGPGTRLTVL.